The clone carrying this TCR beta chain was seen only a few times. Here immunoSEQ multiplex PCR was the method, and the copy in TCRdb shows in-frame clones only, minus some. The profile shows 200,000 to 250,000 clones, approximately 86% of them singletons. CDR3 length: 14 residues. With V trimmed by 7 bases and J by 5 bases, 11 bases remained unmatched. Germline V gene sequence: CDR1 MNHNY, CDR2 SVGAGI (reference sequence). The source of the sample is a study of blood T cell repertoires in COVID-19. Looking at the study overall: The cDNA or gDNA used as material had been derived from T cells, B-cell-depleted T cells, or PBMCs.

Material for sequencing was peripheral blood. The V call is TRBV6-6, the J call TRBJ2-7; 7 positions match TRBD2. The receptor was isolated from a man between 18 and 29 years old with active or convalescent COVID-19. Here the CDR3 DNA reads TGTGCCAGCATTACTAGCGCGGGCGGGGACGAGCAGTACTTC. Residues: CASITSAGGDEQYF.